These T cell receptor beta chains were read from a single sample in a study of T-cell reconstitution after alpha-beta-depleted transplantation in children. TCRdb reprocessed the PCR reads with MiXCR, giving one entry per CDR3 protein. Of about 610,000 distinct CDR3 sequences listed, about 10% are singletons. The starting material was PBMCs from the stem cell graft donor, obtained from the stem cell graft. These receptors originate from a human donor who donated a stem cell graft to a child with acute myeloid leukemia. CDR3s include the opening cysteine and the closing phenylalanine or tryptophan. D genes are given only for firm matches. Not every row has a clone size; where given, it reads once, few, many or a size class.

>NA|NA|TRBJ2-7|TRBV7-2
TGTGCCAGTTCGACAGAGCTCTCCTACGAGCAGTACTTC
CASSTELSYEQYF
>TRBD1|NA|TRBJ2-5|TRBV7-7
TGTGCTAGCAGCATGACAGGGGGCGGGGAGACCCAGTACTTC
CASSMTGGGETQYF
>TRBD1|NA|TRBJ2-7|TRBV7-9
TGTGCCAGCAGCTTAAGTACAGGGGCCTACGAGCAGTACTTC
CASSLSTGAYEQYF
>TRBD1|few|TRBJ2-2|TRBV20-1
TGCAGTGCTAACTCCGGGACAGGGGGTCACACCGGGGAGCTGTTTTTT
CSANSGTGGHTGELFF
>NA|NA|TRBJ2-7|TRBV7-6
TGTGCCAGCAGCTTTAATGCTCCTCCAGGGAGAAGCTACGAGCAGTACTTC
CASSFNAPPGRSYEQYF
>NA|NA|TRBJ1-2|TRBV2
TGTGCCAGCAGTGTACTAAGGGACGGCGGCTACACCTTC
CASSVLRDGGYTF
>TRBD1|few|TRBJ1-1|TRBV7-3
TGTGCCAGCAGCGAACAGGGGGGAACTGAAGCTTTCTTT
CASSEQGGTEAFF
>TRBD1|NA|TRBJ1-2|TRBV7-2
TGTGCCAGCAGCACCCCTGACAGGGGAATTTATGGCTACACCTTC
CASSTPDRGIYGYTF
>NA|few|TRBJ1-1|TRBV18
TGTGCCAGCTCCCCACCGTCCGGGGGGTACACTGAAGCTTTCTTT
CASSPPSGGYTEAFF
>NA|few|TRBJ2-2|TRBV4-3
TGCGCCAGCAGCCAAGTCGGAGTTGGGGAGCTGTTTTTT
CASSQVGVGELFF
>NA|many|TRBJ2-4|TRBV4-2
TGTGCCAGCAGCCAAGAGGGAACGCCCTGGGGGGCCAAAAACATTCAGTACTTC
CASSQEGTPWGAKNIQYF
>NA|few|TRBJ1-4|TRBV28
TGTGCCAGCAGTTTAAGCGGCCGCTCTAATGAAAAACTGTTTTTT
CASSLSGRSNEKLFF
>NA|NA|TRBJ1-2|TRBV30
TGTGCCTGGGGGCTGAACTATGGCTACACCTTC
CAWGLNYGYTF
>TRBD2|NA|TRBJ2-7|TRBV7-2
TGTGCCAGCAGCCTCCTCCCCGGCGGGAGTCTTTACGAGCAGTACTTC
CASSLLPGGSLYEQYF
>TRBD2|many|TRBJ2-5|TRBV6-1
TGTGCCAGCAGCAGCGGGAGGGCACACGGGTGGACCCAGTACTTC
CASSSGRAHGWTQYF
>NA|many|TRBJ2-7|TRBV28
TGTGCCAGCCCCCCCGCCGGGACGCGCTCCTACGAGCAGTACTTC
CASPPAGTRSYEQYF
>NA|many|TRBJ2-2|TRBV12-3/TRBV12-4
TGTGCCAGCGGGACCTACGGCGGGGAGCTGTTTTTT
CASGTYGGELFF
>NA|many|TRBJ2-2|TRBV20-1
TGCAGTGCTTCTCTCCCGGAGGTCGGGGAGCTGTTTTTT
CSASLPEVGELFF
>TRBD2|NA|TRBJ2-3|TRBV5-8
TGTGCCAGGGGGGGACTAGCGGGAGGGCCTTTAACAGATACGCAGTATTTT
CARGGLAGGPLTDTQYF
>TRBD2|many|TRBJ2-1|TRBV27
TGTGCCAGCAGTGCCCCTAGCGGGAGGGCCTACAATGAGCAGTTCTTC
CASSAPSGRAYNEQFF
>NA|many|TRBJ1-2|TRBV29-1
TGCAGCGTTGGGGGGAAGGTGGAGGGCTACACCTTC
CSVGGKVEGYTF
>TRBD2|few|TRBJ2-3|TRBV29-1
TGCAGCGTTGAGCGGGGGTCAGATACGCAGTATTTT
CSVERGSDTQYF
>TRBD1|few|TRBJ1-1|TRBV18
TGTGCCAGCTCGCCGGGACAGGGTGCTGGAGCTTTCTTT
CASSPGQGAGAFF
>NA|NA|TRBJ2-3|TRBV30
TGTGCCTGGAGTGCAGGGGGGGATACGCAGTATTTT
CAWSAGGDTQYF
>TRBD2|few|TRBJ2-3|TRBV29-1
TGCAGCGTTTCCGGACTAGCGGGAGGGGTCCGGTACACAGATACGCAGTATTTT
CSVSGLAGGVRYTDTQYF
>NA|many|TRBJ1-4|TRBV7-9
TGTGCCAGCAGGGGCACTAATGAAAAACTGTTTTTT
CASRGTNEKLFF
>NA|NA|TRBJ2-1|TRBV11-2
TGTGCCAGCATCCCTGGGGAGAGGACTTCCTACAATGAGCAGTTCTTC
CASIPGERTSYNEQFF
>TRBD1|few|TRBJ1-2|TRBV20-1
TGCTGTGCTAGAAAGAGGGACAGGGGGTTCGGCTATGGCTACACCTTC
CCARKRDRGFGYGYTF
>NA|many|TRBJ1-2|TRBV21-1
TGTGCCAGCAGCAAAAATGGACTTCAGGGAAGGCAGGTAGCCTATGGCTACACCTTC
CASSKNGLQGRQVAYGYTF
>NA|NA|TRBJ2-2|TRBV19
TGTGCCAGTAGTATCAGGACCGGGGAGCTGTTTTTT
CASSIRTGELFF
>TRBD1|NA|TRBJ2-1|TRBV6-2/TRBV6-3
TGTGCCAGCAACGCAGGGGGCCTTTTCAATGAGCAGTTCTTC
CASNAGGLFNEQFF
>TRBD1|many|TRBJ1-2|TRBV7-9
TGTGCCAGCAGCTTAAGGGACAGCGACTATGGCTACACCTTC
CASSLRDSDYGYTF
>TRBD2|many|TRBJ2-5|TRBV20-1
TGCAGTGCCCCCACTAGCGCGGAGACCCAGTACTTC
CSAPTSAETQYF
>TRBD2|NA|TRBJ2-7|TRBV5-5
TGTGCCAGCAGCTTTGGACTAGCGAGCTACGAGCAGTACTTC
CASSFGLASYEQYF